The 8 T cell receptor beta chains in this list originate from one sample, sequenced in a study of blood T cell repertoires in COVID-19. The protocol was immunoSEQ multiplex PCR, while the TCRdb copy is restricted to in-frame clones and leaves out a portion. The sample lists about 220,000 clones; approximately 86% were seen once. Sequenced material: PBMCs or T cells enriched from blood (not recorded which). These receptors were collected from a woman in her 30s with acute COVID-19.

At least ten counts were recorded for this clone. V is TRBV4-1 and J is TRBJ2-5, with D perhaps matching TRBD2 (5 bases). The CDR3 sequence is 16 residues long. Germline V lookup: CDR1 MGHRA, CDR2 YSYEKL. V was cut by 3 bases and J by 7 bases, with 21 bases left in between. This chain's CDR3 is CASSHRDNHIKGTQYF. The CDR3 DNA sequence: TGCGCCAGCAGCCACCGGGATAATCACATCAAAGGGACCCAGTACTTC.

This clone was observed a single time. The gene calls are TRBV4-1 and TRBJ1-2, with a possible D match to TRBD1 (5 bases). The germline CDR1 and CDR2 sequences are MGHRA and YSYEKL. The CDR3 is 15 residues long. With 4 bases removed from V and 8 bases from J, the gap between germline ends came to 20 bases. The DNA of the CDR3 is TGCGCCAGCAGCCCAAGGGAGGGGAATTCTCAAGGCTACACCTTC. This gives the protein CASSPREGNSQGYTF.

The chain is built from TRBV6-2 or TRBV6-3 and TRBJ1-5; D may be TRBD1 (5 bases). The CDR3 runs 13 residues. CDR1 is MNHEY and CDR2 is SVGEGT in the germline V gene. V was shortened by 5 bases and J by 3 bases, with 8 bases between the two germline ends. DNA of the CDR3: TGTGCCAGCAGTCGACAGTACAATCAGCCCCAGCATTTT. Translation: CASSRQYNQPQHF.

This chain uses TRBV2 with TRBJ2-1, with 7 bases that match TRBD2. V was clipped by 7 bases and J by 9 bases; unmatched bases: 9. The CDR3 is made up of 13 amino acids. Germline-derived CDR1 and CDR2 are SNHLY and FYNNEI. The CDR3 here is CASTPGTNSEQFF. The CDR3 bases are TGTGCCAGCACCCCGGGGACTAACAGTGAGCAGTTCTTC.

The gene calls are TRBV7-2 and TRBJ1-6; 8 positions match TRBD1. Germline V CDR1 and CDR2: SGHTA, FQGNSA. This CDR3 is 15 amino acids long. With V trimmed by 4 bases and J by 6 bases, 5 bases remained unmatched. Here the CDR3 DNA reads TGTGCCAGCAGCTCCCAGGGGGCCGGTAATTCACCCCTCCACTTT. Translated: CASSSQGAGNSPLHF.

CDR3 nucleotide sequence: TGTGCCAGCAGGGGGGCCCAAGAGACCCAGTACTTC. Protein product: CASRGAQETQYF. The V call is TRBV6-6, the J call TRBJ2-5; D might be TRBD1 (6 bases). Trimming removed 6 bases at V and 1 base at J, with 6 bases between. Germline V gene data show CDR1 as MNHNY and CDR2 as SVGAGI (reference sequence). The CDR3 consists of 12 residues.

The chain employs TRBV19 and TRBJ1-6, with D unresolved. The CDR3 consists of 16 residues. The ends were cut back, 5 bases at V and 0 bases at J, with 11 bases in the middle. Germline V lookup: CDR1 LNHDA, CDR2 SQIVND (reference sequence). The CDR3 bases are TGTGCCAGTAGTCAATGGGCAGGCTCCTATAATTCACCCCTCCACTTT. As protein: CASSQWAGSYNSPLHF.

The table lists this clone with a count of one. DNA for the CDR3: TGTGCCAGCAGCCTAACGAACAGGGGAGACACTGAAGCTTTCTTT. Residues: CASSLTNRGDTEAFF. The chain carries TRBV4-2 and TRBJ1-1, with 7 nucleotides matching TRBD1. The CDR3 has 15 residues. The V and J ends lost 4 bases and 3 bases, in that order; junction bases with no gene match: 8. Germline lookup yields CDR1 LGHNA and CDR2 YNFKEQ.